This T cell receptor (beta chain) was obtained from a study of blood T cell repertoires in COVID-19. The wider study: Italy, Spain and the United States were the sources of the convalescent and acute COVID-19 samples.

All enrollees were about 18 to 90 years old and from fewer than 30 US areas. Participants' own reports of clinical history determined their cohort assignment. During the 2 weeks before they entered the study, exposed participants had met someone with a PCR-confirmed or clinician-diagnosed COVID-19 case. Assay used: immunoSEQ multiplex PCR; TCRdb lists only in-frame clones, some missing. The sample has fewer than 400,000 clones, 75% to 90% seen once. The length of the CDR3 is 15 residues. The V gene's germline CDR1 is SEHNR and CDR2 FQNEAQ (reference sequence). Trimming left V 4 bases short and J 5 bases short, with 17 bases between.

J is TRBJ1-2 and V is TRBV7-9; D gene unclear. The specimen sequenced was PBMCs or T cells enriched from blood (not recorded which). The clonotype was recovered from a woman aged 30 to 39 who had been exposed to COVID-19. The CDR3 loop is CASSSTRGGIYGYTF. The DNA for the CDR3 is TGTGCCAGCAGCTCCACCCGGGGAGGAATTTATGGCTACACCTTC. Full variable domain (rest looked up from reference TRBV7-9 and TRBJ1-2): DTGVSQNPRHKITKRGQNVTFRCDPISEHNRLYWYRQTLGQGPEFLTYFQNEAQLEKSRLLSDRFSAERPKGSFSTLEIQRTEQGDSAMYLCASSSTRGGIYGYTFGSGTRLTVV.